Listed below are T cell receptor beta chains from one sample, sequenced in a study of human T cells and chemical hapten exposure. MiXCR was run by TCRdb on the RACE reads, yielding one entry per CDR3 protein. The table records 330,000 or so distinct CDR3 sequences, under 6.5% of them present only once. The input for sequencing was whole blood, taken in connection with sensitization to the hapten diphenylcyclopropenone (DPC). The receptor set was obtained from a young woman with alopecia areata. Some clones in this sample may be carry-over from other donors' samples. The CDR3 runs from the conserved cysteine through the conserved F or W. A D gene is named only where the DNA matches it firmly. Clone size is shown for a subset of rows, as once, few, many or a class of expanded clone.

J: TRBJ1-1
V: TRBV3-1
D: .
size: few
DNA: TGTGCCAGCAGCCAATGGGGCCTAGACACTGAAGCTTTCTTT
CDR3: CASSQWGLDTEAFF

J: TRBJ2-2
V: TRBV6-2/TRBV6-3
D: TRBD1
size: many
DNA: TGTGCCAGCAGAGGGGGCGCGAACACCGGGGAGCTGTTTTTT
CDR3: CASRGGANTGELFF

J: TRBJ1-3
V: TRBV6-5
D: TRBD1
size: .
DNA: TGTGCCAGCAGTTACGCGAGGGACAGTCGCTCTGGAAACACCATATATTTT
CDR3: CASSYARDSRSGNTIYF

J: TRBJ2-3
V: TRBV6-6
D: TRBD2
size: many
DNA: TGTGCCAGCAGTTACAGCCTAGCGGGGGAACAACATACGCAGTATTTT
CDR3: CASSYSLAGEQHTQYF

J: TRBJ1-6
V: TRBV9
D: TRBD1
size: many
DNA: TGTGCCAGCAGCCCCCGGGACAGAGACTCACCCCTCCACTTT
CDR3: CASSPRDRDSPLHF

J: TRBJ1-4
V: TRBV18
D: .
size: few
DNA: TGTGCCAGCTCAACCAGAACTGAAAAACTGTTTTTT
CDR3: CASSTRTEKLFF

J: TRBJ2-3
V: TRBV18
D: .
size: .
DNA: TGTGCCAGCTCACCGGGGCCATTTTTAGATACGCAGTATTTT
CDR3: CASSPGPFLDTQYF

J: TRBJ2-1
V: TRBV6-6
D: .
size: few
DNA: TGTGCCTGCGGCGAGGACTACAATGAGCAGTTCTTC
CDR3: CACGEDYNEQFF

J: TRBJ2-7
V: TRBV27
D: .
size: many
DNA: TGTGCCAGCAGCCCGGGGTTGAATATTTACGAGCAGTACTTC
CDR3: CASSPGLNIYEQYF

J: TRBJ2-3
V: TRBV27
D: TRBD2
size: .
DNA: TGTGCCAGCAGTTCTACTAGCGGTCTTAGCACAGATACGCAGTATTTT
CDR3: CASSSTSGLSTDTQYF

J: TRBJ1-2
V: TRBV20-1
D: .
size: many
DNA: TGCAGTGCTAAGAGGGATCTGGCCTATGGCTACACCTTC
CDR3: CSAKRDLAYGYTF

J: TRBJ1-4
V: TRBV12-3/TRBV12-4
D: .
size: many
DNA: TGTGCCAGCAGCCGACCTTCAACTAATGAAAAACTGTTTTTT
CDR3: CASSRPSTNEKLFF

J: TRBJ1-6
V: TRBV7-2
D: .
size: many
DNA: TGTGCCAGCAGCCCACAAGACACTTGGAATTCACCCCTCCACTTT
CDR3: CASSPQDTWNSPLHF

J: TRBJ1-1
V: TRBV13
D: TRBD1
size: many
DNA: TGTGCCAGCTCGACAGGGGAGAACACTGAAGCTTTCTTT
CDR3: CASSTGENTEAFF

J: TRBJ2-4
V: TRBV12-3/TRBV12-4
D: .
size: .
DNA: TGTGCCAGCAGACAACCGGGGCCACGAAACATTCAGTACTTC
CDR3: CASRQPGPRNIQYF

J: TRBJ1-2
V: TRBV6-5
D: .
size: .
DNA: TGTGCCAGCAGACCCCAAGGAGGGCCCTATGGCTACACCTTC
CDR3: CASRPQGGPYGYTF

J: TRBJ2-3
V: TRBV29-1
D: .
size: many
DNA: TGCAGCGCCCTGGACATGAGCACAGATACGCAGTATTTT
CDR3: CSALDMSTDTQYF

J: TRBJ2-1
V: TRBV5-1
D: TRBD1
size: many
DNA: TGCGCCAGCAGCCCGGGACAGGAATACAATGAGCAGTTCTTC
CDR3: CASSPGQEYNEQFF

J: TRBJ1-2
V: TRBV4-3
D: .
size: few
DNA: TGCGCCAGCAGCCAGAGCCGGGGGCGAGCTAACTATGGCTACACCTTC
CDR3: CASSQSRGRANYGYTF

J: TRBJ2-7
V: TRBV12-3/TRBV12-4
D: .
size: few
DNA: TGTGCCAGCAGACGTTCTAGCTACGAGCAGTACTTC
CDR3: CASRRSSYEQYF

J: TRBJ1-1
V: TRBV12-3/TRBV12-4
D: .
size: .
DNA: TGTGCCAGCAGTTTCCCTGCAGGGGAAGCTTTCTTT
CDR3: CASSFPAGEAFF

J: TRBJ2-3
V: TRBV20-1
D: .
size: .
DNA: TGCAGTGCTGGGCCCCCAGGGGGGCACACAGATACGCAGTATTTT
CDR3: CSAGPPGGHTDTQYF

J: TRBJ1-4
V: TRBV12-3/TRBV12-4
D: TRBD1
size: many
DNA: TGTGCCAGCAGTGGACAGGGGAGAGGGTCAACTAATGAAAAACTGTTTTTT
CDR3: CASSGQGRGSTNEKLFF

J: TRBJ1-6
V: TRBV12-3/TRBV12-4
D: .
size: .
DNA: TGTGCCAGCAGTTTCAAGGGGAAGACTAAAAGCTCCTATAATTCACCCCTCCACTTT
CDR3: CASSFKGKTKSSYNSPLHF

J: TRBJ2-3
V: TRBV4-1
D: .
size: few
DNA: TGCGCCAGCAGCCAAGTGTACGGGATAGGGCGGGATACGCAGTATTTT
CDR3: CASSQVYGIGRDTQYF

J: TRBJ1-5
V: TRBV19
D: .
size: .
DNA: TGTGCCAGTAGTATCAAGAAGGGTAGCAATCAGCCCCAGCATTTT
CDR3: CASSIKKGSNQPQHF

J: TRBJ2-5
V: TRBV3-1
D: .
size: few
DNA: TGTGCCAGCAGCCCAGGTTTATGGGAGACCCAGTACTTC
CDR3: CASSPGLWETQYF

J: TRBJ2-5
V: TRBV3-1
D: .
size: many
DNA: TGTGCCAGCAGCCAACAGGGGAGCGGAGAGACCCAGTACTTC
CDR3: CASSQQGSGETQYF

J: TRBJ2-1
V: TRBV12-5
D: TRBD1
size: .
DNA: TGTGCCAGCTCCGACAGGGATTGGAATGAGCAGTTCTTC
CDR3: CASSDRDWNEQFF

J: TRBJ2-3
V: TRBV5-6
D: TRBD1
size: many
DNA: TGTGCCAGCAGCGTGGGACAGGGGGGAGTAGATACGCAGTATTTT
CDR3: CASSVGQGGVDTQYF

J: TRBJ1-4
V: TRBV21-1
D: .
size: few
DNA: TGTGCCAGCAGCAAAGAGGGAACCGCTGATGAAAAACTGTTTTTT
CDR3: CASSKEGTADEKLFF

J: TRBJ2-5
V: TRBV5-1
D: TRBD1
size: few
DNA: TGCGCCAGCAGCAGGAACAGGGGTCAAGAGACCCAGTACTTC
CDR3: CASSRNRGQETQYF

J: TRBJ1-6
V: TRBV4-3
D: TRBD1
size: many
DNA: TGCGCCAGCAGCCAAGACCCGCCAGGGGGAAATTCACCCCTCCACTTT
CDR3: CASSQDPPGGNSPLHF

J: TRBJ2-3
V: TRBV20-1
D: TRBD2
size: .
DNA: TGCAGTGCTATGCTAGCGGGGGGGGGCACAGATACGCAGTATTTT
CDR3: CSAMLAGGGTDTQYF

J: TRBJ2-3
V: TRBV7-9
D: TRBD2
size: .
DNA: TGTGCCAGCAGCTTGGGACTAGCGGGGGGTCCGGTGAGCACAGATACGCAGTATTTT
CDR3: CASSLGLAGGPVSTDTQYF

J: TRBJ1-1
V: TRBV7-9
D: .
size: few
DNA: TGTGCCAGCAGCTTAAGAGGTTTCTTT
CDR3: CASSLRGFF

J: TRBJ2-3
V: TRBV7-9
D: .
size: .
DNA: TGTGCCAGCGGACAGTCAACAGATACGCAGTATTTT
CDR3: CASGQSTDTQYF

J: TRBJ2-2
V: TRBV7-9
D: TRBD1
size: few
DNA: TGTGCCAGCAGCTTTCAGGACAGGGGCCCAAACACCGGGGAGCTGTTTTTT
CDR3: CASSFQDRGPNTGELFF

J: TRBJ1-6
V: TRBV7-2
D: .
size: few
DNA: TGTGCCAGCAGAGTGGAAGCGAGCTCCTATAATTCACCCCTCCACTTT
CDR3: CASRVEASSYNSPLHF

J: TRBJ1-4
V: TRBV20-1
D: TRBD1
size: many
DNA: TGCAGTGCTAGAGATCCAAACAGGGGTTCGGAAAAACTGTTTTTT
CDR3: CSARDPNRGSEKLFF

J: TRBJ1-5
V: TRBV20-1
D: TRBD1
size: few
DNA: TGCAGTGCTAGCCCGGACAGGGGGGATCAGCCCCAGCATTTT
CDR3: CSASPDRGDQPQHF

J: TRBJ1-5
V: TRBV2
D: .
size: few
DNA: TGTGCCAGCAGGGACGGGCAGTCTTCGGGGAATCAGCCCCAGCATTTT
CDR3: CASRDGQSSGNQPQHF

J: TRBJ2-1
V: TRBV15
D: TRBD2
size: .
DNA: TGTGCCACCAGCAGAGATACTAGCGGGGGGGATGAGCAGTTCTTC
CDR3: CATSRDTSGGDEQFF

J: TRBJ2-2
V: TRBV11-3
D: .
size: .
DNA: TGTGCCAGCAGCCGCGAGACCGGGGAGCTGTTTTTT
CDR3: CASSRETGELFF

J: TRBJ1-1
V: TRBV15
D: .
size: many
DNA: TGTGCCACCAGCTCTCGCGGGAGTAACACTGAAGCTTTCTTT
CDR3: CATSSRGSNTEAFF

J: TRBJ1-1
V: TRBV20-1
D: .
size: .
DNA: TGCAGTGCTACACCACAGGTGACTGAAGCTTTCTTT
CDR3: CSATPQVTEAFF

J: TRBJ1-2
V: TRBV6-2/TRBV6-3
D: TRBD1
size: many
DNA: TGTGCCAGCCGAAGGGACAGGCAGAACTATGGCTACACCTTC
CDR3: CASRRDRQNYGYTF

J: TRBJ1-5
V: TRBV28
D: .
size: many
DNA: TGTGCCAGCAGTTTGGTTCCCCGGCCCCAGCATTTT
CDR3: CASSLVPRPQHF

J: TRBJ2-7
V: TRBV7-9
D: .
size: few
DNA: TGTGCCAGCAGCTCAACCGGGACGACTGAGCAGTACTTC
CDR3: CASSSTGTTEQYF

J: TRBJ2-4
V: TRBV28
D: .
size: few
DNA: TGTGCCAGCAGTTTTCGCAACCCCCTCAGCATTCAGTACTTC
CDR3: CASSFRNPLSIQYF

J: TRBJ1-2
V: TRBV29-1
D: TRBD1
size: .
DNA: TGCAGCGTTGAGGGGACAGGGGGAAACTATGGCTACACCTTC
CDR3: CSVEGTGGNYGYTF

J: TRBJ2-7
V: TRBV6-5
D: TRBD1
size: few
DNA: TGTGCGTCCTGGGACAGGGTTTACGAGCAGTACTTC
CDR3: CASWDRVYEQYF

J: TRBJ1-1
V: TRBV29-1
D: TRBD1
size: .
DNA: TGCAGCGTTGGAGGGGACAGGGGTACTGAAGCTTTCTTT
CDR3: CSVGGDRGTEAFF

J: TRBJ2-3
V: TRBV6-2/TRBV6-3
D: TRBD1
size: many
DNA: TGTGCCAGCAGCCAAATTGGACAGGCCATATCAGATACGCAGTATTTT
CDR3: CASSQIGQAISDTQYF

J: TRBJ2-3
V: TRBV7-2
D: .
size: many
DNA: TGTGCCAGCAGCTTAGCTCGCTCAGCCGCGCAGTATTTT
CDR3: CASSLARSAAQYF